This T cell receptor (beta chain) was documented in a study of blood T cell repertoires in COVID-19 (dated by TCRdb to the early 2020s). With regard to the full study: Samples covering the acute and convalescent phases of COVID-19 were provided by collaborators in the United States, Italy and Spain. The samples were drawn from two sources: the first 160 participants of the ongoing ImmuneRACE study, and 1,000 to 1,500 subjects contributed by 6 global collaborators. Nearly every sample came with metadata listing a de-identified subject ID, COVID-19 status, age in years and sex. The repertoires were made available in a free public database intended to serve as a resource for research on the immune response to SARS-CoV-2. The material from the prospective study consisted of cDNA or gDNA derived from T cells, B-cell-depleted T cells, or PBMCs. Deeply sampled blood TCRbeta repertoires from subjects exposed to, actively infected with, or recovered from COVID-19 were included in the dataset. Where available, HLA class I and class II types were taken from metadata supplied by the sample provider and were not determined by assay-based typing. The paper's findings and limits, for the study overall: Clinical and demographic metadata were provided uncurated, with the amount varying by source and participant.

The immunoSEQ Assay, a bias-controlled multiplex PCR, was used to amplify TCRbeta CDR3 regions from genomic DNA. Per the authors' processing: Within the assay, amplification of reference gene primers was used to estimate how many nucleated cells each sample contained. Sequence reads were collapsed and filtered to measure the absolute abundance of every unique TCRbeta CDR3 rearrangement. Productive Simpson clonality was computed per sample as the square root of Simpson's diversity index over productive rearrangements. The table comes from immuneACCESS by way of TCRdb, which keeps in-frame sequences with V and J called. Part of the clones is missing from these tables; in studies checked, under half for an unresolved V gene and the rest for unknown reasons. V and J calls and clone size are given by that table; D and trimming were obtained from the DNA. Across this sample there are more than 300,000 clones, with around 83% seen only once. The ten largest clones add up to about 1.2% of the sample.

Each collaborating institution followed its own protocols to collect whole blood in K2EDTA tubes. For TCRbeta analysis, collaborator samples were shipped as frozen whole blood, as isolated PBMCs, or as DNA extracted from either sample type. This clone was seen just once. Its antigen remains undetermined. Per-base quality was not reported, and no clone a single base away is much larger than it. There are 15 amino acids in the CDR3, from cysteine to phenylalanine inclusive. Only CDR3 DNA remains: 45 bases, in frame from the first base. The germline V gene (reference sequence) sets CDR1 to LNHNV and CDR2 to YYDKDF. The V end loses 6 bases and the J end loses 0 bases, and a stretch of 12 bases separates them.

The sequence derives from a woman aged 45-65 years with acute or convalescent COVID-19. The sequence is built from TRBV15 and TRBJ2-1, and the D gene may be TRBD2, 6 bases matching. Specimen: peripheral blood. The encoded CDR3 is CATRGGDDSYNEQFF. The DNA sequence is given as TGTGCCACCAGGGGCGGGGACGACTCCTACAATGAGCAGTTCTTC.